This T cell receptor beta chain was recovered during a study of metastatic and nonmetastatic thyroid tumors. At the level of the study: Blood and tumor or nodule tissue repertoires from malignant and benign thyroid patients were compared. Study outcomes and limitations: The reported finding was significantly higher TCR beta diversity in malignant thyroid tumors relative to benign nodules, in blood and tumor.

V lost 4 bases to trimming and J lost 3 bases; unmatched junction nucleotides: 10. CDR3 length: 17 residues. Looked up from germline, CDR1 is DFQATT and CDR2 is SNEGSKA (reference sequence). Original methodology: Across clinicopathological groups, CDR3 differences served as the basis for building a distant-metastasis classifier for papillary thyroid cancer. MiXCR reprocessed the PCR reads for TCRdb. For this entry, the V and J calls and clone size follow TCRdb and not the study's own pipeline. This sample has over 20,000 clones, with about 10% found just once. No treatment of any kind had been given to any patient before thyroid surgery. This clone was found many times. Its antigen remains unidentified.

The rearrangement joins TRBV20-1 to TRBJ2-7, with 15 bases lining up with TRBD2. The receptor's source is a female donor with papillary thyroid cancer or a benign thyroid nodule (not recorded which). Some clones in this sample may be carry-over from other donors' samples. The source material was blood. CDR3 sequence reads: CSATFSGTSGRYYEQYF. The CDR3, as DNA: TGCAGTGCTACTTTTTCCGGGACTAGCGGGAGGTACTACGAGCAGTACTTC.